A single sample gave rise to the 32 T cell receptor beta chains below, sequenced in a study of spatial heterogeneity in lung cancer. Study-wide findings and caveats: Counts that tracked tumor mutation counts were those of expanded intratumoral alpha and beta TCRs.

MiXCR, run by TCRdb on the 5' RACE reads, gives a single entry per CDR3 protein. The table has about 2,900 distinct CDR3 sequences, about 12% seen once. Specified time point: sample taken at primary tumor resection. For these TCRs, the target antigens are not known. The source was lung tumor tissue, collected at surgery. The receptors were gathered from a male donor with early-stage non-small cell lung cancer.

This clonotype is medium-sized within its sample. The chain combines TRBV12-3 or TRBV12-4 with TRBJ2-3, with TRBD1 as a possible D gene (6 bases). This CDR3 is 15 amino acids long. V was clipped by 5 bases and J by 1 base, with 13 bases between them. CDR3 DNA: TGTGCCAGCAGTATACAGGGTCGGGGCACAGATACGCAGTATTTT. Its protein product is CASSIQGRGTDTQYF.

About this clonotype: An end of the junction does not agree with germline; a read error may underlie this. J is TRBJ2-5 and V is TRBV7-7; TRBD2 aligns across 11 bases. The CDR3 is made up of 17 amino acids. Germline CDR1 SSHAT, CDR2 FNYEAQ (reference sequence). CDR3 in DNA: TGTGCTAGCAGCCCTTTAGCGGGAGGGCCGGGACAAGAGACCCAGTACTTC. This sequence encodes CASSPLAGGPGQETQYF.

By frequency in the sample, this clonotype is medium-sized. The CDR3 sequence is CATMGGATNEKLFF. DNA of the CDR3: TGTGCCACCATGGGGGGGGCAACTAATGAAAAACTGTTTTTT. The gene calls are TRBV10-3 and TRBJ1-4, with D maybe TRBD1 (5 bases). V dropped 10 bases and J dropped 0 bases, with 12 bases sitting between them. The CDR3 covers 14 residues. CDR1 ENHRY and CDR2 SYGVKD come from the germline V gene.

This clonotype is categorized as medium-sized. This chain uses TRBV20-1 with TRBJ2-7; no clear D gene. The germline V gene has CDR1 DFQATT and CDR2 SNEGSKA (reference sequence). The CDR3 runs 13 residues. V lost 4 bases and J 1 base, leaving 11 bases between the germline ends. The DNA for the CDR3 is TGCAGTGCTACCATAGTCCCATCCTACGAGCAGTACTTC. Translating it yields CSATIVPSYEQYF.

By share, this clonotype ranks as medium-sized. The DNA of the CDR3 is TGCGCCAGCAGTGAGTGGGGCTGGAGGGGGCAGCGGGAAAAACTGTTTTTT. Translating it yields CASSEWGWRGQREKLFF. The chain employs TRBV10-2 and TRBJ1-4; TRBD1 matches at 7 bases. CDR1 and CDR2 from the germline V gene are WSHSY and SAAADI. This CDR3 has 17 amino acids. The V segment lost 1 base and the J segment 8 bases; nucleotides outside the gene matches: 13.

Relative to its sample, this clonotype is medium-sized. The chain joins TRBV7-3 to TRBJ2-2; no definite D call. From germline, CDR1 is SGHTA and CDR2 FQGTGA. This CDR3 spans 13 amino acids. The V gene lost 5 bases and the J gene lost 5 bases, with 9 bases spanning the gap. The CDR3 loop is CASSLDPTGELFF. The CDR3 DNA reads as TGTGCCAGCAGCCTCGACCCTACCGGGGAGCTGTTTTTT.

This clonotype was detected ten times or more. This chain connects TRBV30 to TRBJ2-3; TRBD2 matches at 12 bases. This CDR3 contains 15 residues. Germline V gene lookup returns CDR1 GTSNPN and CDR2 SVGIG (reference sequence). Germline trimming cut 4 bases from V and 5 bases from J; bases unmatched to any gene: 7. The CDR3 DNA follows: TGTGCCTGGATCGGACTAGCGGGATTGAAAGATACGCAGTATTTT. Translated: CAWIGLAGLKDTQYF.

In this sample, this clonotype is medium-sized. The chain is built from TRBV20-1 and TRBJ1-1; TRBD1 might be the D (6 bases). The ends were cut back, 1 base at V and 4 bases at J, with 13 bases in the middle. The germline CDR1 and CDR2 sequences are DFQATT and SNEGSKA (reference sequence). The CDR3 spans 14 residues. Here the CDR3 reads CSARAAGEGTEAFF. In DNA form, the CDR3 reads TGCAGTGCTAGAGCTGCAGGGGAGGGCACTGAAGCTTTCTTT.

By share, this clonotype counts as medium-sized (0.01 to 0.1%). The V call is TRBV6-2 or TRBV6-3, the J call TRBJ2-2, with no clear D. Trimming stripped 10 bases from V and 5 bases from J, with 11 bases between. Germline-derived CDR1 and CDR2 are MNHEY and SVGEGT. The CDR3 sequence is 12 residues long. The CDR3 here is CATRPVTGELFF. The DNA for the CDR3 is TGTGCCACCCGACCCGTTACCGGGGAGCTGTTTTTT.

This clonotype is labeled as medium-sized (0.01 to 0.1%). The V gene is TRBV20-1, the J gene TRBJ1-5; D is undetermined. Germline V gene lookup returns CDR1 DFQATT and CDR2 SNEGSKA (reference sequence). Trimming took 2 bases from V and 2 from J, leaving 7 bases between them. CDR3 length equals 13 residues. CDR3 sequence (DNA): TGCAGTGCTAGACTCGATGGCAATCAGCCCCAGCATTTT. Amino acid sequence: CSARLDGNQPQHF.

By share of the sample, this clonotype is medium-sized. The chain uses TRBV7-2 and TRBJ2-1; 12 bases line up with TRBD2. Germline values: CDR1 SGHTA, CDR2 FQGNSA. This CDR3 has 16 amino acids. V gave up 4 bases and J gave up 6 bases; unmatched junction bases: 7. This chain's CDR3 is CASSSLTSGSPNEQFF. Here the CDR3 DNA reads TGTGCCAGCAGCTCCCTGACTAGCGGGAGTCCCAATGAGCAGTTCTTC.

This clonotype is judged medium-sized. The rearrangement links TRBV7-2 to TRBJ2-5; 9 bases align to TRBD2. Germline V gene data show CDR1 as SGHTA and CDR2 as FQGNSA. The CDR3 runs 14 residues. With 1 base clipped from V and 4 bases from J, the junction kept 1 base outside the gene matches. CDR3 bases: TGTGCCAGCAGCTTAGAACTAGCGGGAGAGACCCAGTACTTC. It yields the protein CASSLELAGETQYF.

This clonotype is medium-sized in the sample. This chain joins TRBV6-5 and TRBJ2-7; D uncertain. In germline, CDR1 is MNHEY, CDR2 SVGAGI. The CDR3 has 15 residues. Trimming pared 2 bases from V and 3 bases from J, leaving 14 bases between. The CDR3 here is CASSYEARSGYEQYF. The CDR3, as DNA: TGTGCCAGCAGTTACGAGGCCAGGAGTGGCTACGAGCAGTACTTC.

By frequency in the sample, this clonotype is medium-sized. The rearrangement links TRBV28 to TRBJ1-1; D remains unclear. The CDR3 sequence is 15 residues long. Trimming left V 5 bases short and J 5 bases short, with 18 bases between. Germline CDR1 is MDHEN and CDR2 is SYDVKM. The CDR3 spells CASSLLLVGKTEAFF. As DNA, the CDR3 is TGTGCCAGCAGTCTCCTCCTTGTGGGGAAGACTGAAGCTTTCTTT.

J is TRBJ1-2 and V is TRBV29-1, with 10 bases aligning to TRBD1. CDR1 is SQVTM and CDR2 is ANQGSEA in the germline V gene. The ends lost 4 bases at V and 4 bases at J; junction bases unmatched: 3. The CDR3 spans 13 residues. The CDR3 DNA sequence: TGCAGCGTTGGACAGGGGGCGAGCTATGGCTACACCTTC. It is translated as CSVGQGASYGYTF.

This clonotype was seen repeatedly, ten times or more. This chain uses TRBV18 with TRBJ2-3, with 7 bases identical to TRBD1. The V and J ends lost 3 bases and 3 bases, in that order; junction bases with no gene match: 9. CDR1 is KGHSH and CDR2 is LQKENI in the germline V gene. CDR3 size: 16 residues. CDR3 residues: CASSPSDRWTTDTQYF. CDR3 coding DNA: TGTGCCAGCTCACCGTCGGACAGGTGGACGACAGATACGCAGTATTTT.

V and J are TRBV9 and TRBJ2-1; 7 bases match TRBD1. Germline CDR1 SGDLS, CDR2 YYNGEE. There are 16 residues in the CDR3. V was clipped by 3 bases and J by 3 bases; unmatched bases: 9. Here the CDR3 reads CASSAGDSASYNEQFF. In DNA, the CDR3 is TGTGCCAGCAGCGCCGGGGACAGCGCTAGCTACAATGAGCAGTTCTTC.

This clonotype was seen more than once but under ten times. J is TRBJ2-3 and V is TRBV12-3 or TRBV12-4, with a possible D match to TRBD2 (7 bases). This CDR3 is 15 amino acids long. V shed 8 bases and J shed 0 bases, with 15 bases lying between them. The CDR3 sequence: CASGPGGHSTDTQYF. The CDR3 DNA sequence: TGTGCCAGCGGGCCCGGGGGGCATAGCACAGATACGCAGTATTTT.

The chain combines TRBV2 with TRBJ1-1, with TRBD1 as a possible D gene (6 bases). The length of the CDR3 is 14 residues. Per germline, CDR1 SNHLY and CDR2 FYNNEI. The germline V and J ends were trimmed by 7 bases and 1 base, with 13 bases remaining between them. The CDR3 reads CASNFRGENTEAFF. In DNA form, the CDR3 reads TGTGCCAGCAATTTCAGGGGTGAGAACACTGAAGCTTTCTTT.

The chain joins TRBV11-2 to TRBJ2-2; 7 bases line up with TRBD1. The CDR3 is made up of 14 amino acids. Germline V gene data show CDR1 as SGHAT and CDR2 as FQNNGV. V trimming: 6 bases; J trimming: 6 bases; junction bases outside the gene matches: 7. Written as DNA, the CDR3 is TGTGCCAGCAGACTACAGGGGCGCGCCGGGGAGCTGTTTTTT. Protein product: CASRLQGRAGELFF.

This clonotype is termed medium-sized. V gene TRBV5-6 combines with J gene TRBJ1-5, with a weak D call TRBD1 (5 bases). This CDR3 contains 17 residues. Germline V CDR1 and CDR2: SGHDT, YYEEEE. V dropped 4 bases and J dropped 0 bases, with 17 bases sitting between them. The CDR3 is CASSGGDFGNSNQPQHF. DNA for the CDR3: TGTGCCAGCAGCGGAGGGGACTTCGGGAATAGCAATCAGCCCCAGCATTTT.

V is TRBV6-2 or TRBV6-3 and J is TRBJ1-6; D not certain. CDR3 length: 12 amino acids. V lost 4 bases and J lost 7, with 5 bases in between. Germline V CDR1 and CDR2: MNHEY, SVGEGT. In DNA form, the CDR3 reads TGTGCCAGCAGTTGGCGGAATTCACCCCTCCACTTT. It specifies CASSWRNSPLHF.

This clonotype is medium-sized by share. V is TRBV6-5 and J is TRBJ1-1, with no clear D. The CDR3 has 15 amino acids. The germline V and J ends were trimmed by 5 bases and 4 bases, with 17 bases remaining between them. CDR1 is MNHEY, CDR2 SVGAGI, per germline. The CDR3: CASSGHAGIPTEAFF. In DNA form, the CDR3 reads TGTGCCAGCAGTGGCCACGCCGGGATCCCCACTGAAGCTTTCTTT.

This clonotype was recorded at least ten times. The chain combines TRBV30 with TRBJ2-3; the D gene is possibly TRBD1 (6 bases). Germline V gives CDR1 GTSNPN, CDR2 SVGIG (reference sequence). With 0 bases removed from V and 3 bases from J, the gap between germline ends came to 13 bases. The CDR3 runs 15 residues. This CDR3 is CAWSVPGAMTDTQYF. The CDR3 DNA follows: TGTGCCTGGAGTGTACCAGGGGCGATGACAGATACGCAGTATTTT.

The J gene is TRBJ2-7, the V gene TRBV29-1; maybe TRBD1 (8 bases). The V end was cut by 4 bases, the J end by 5 bases, with 18 bases between. In germline, CDR1 is SQVTM, CDR2 ANQGSEA. The CDR3 is made up of 14 amino acids. The CDR3 nucleotides are TGCAGCGTTGTACAACAGGGGGGGTTCGACGAGCAGTACTTC. Its protein product is CSVVQQGGFDEQYF.

The chain carries TRBV5-4 and TRBJ2-5, with TRBD2 identical over 7 bases. CDR1 is SGHNT and CDR2 is YYREEE in the germline V gene (reference sequence). CDR3 length: 15 residues. J lost 4 bases, V lost 4 bases, and 10 bases had no gene match. The CDR3 region is CASSTWAGEGETQYF. In DNA, the CDR3 is TGTGCCAGCAGCACCTGGGCGGGAGAGGGAGAGACCCAGTACTTC. Full variable domain (remainder filled in from reference TRBV5-4 and TRBJ2-5): ETGVTQSPTHLIKTRGQQVTLRCSSQSGHNTVSWYQQALGQGPQFIFQYYREEENGRGNFPPRFSGLQFPNYSSELNVNALELDDSALYLCASSTWAGEGETQYFGPGTRLLVL.

This clonotype is categorized as medium-sized. The CDR3 nucleotides read TGCAGCGGACGGGACACCGTGAACACTGAAGCTTTCTTT. As protein: CSGRDTVNTEAFF. The chain carries TRBV29-1 and TRBJ1-1; perhaps TRBD1 as D (6 bases). CDR3 length equals 13 residues. The V and J ends lost 7 bases and 0 bases respectively, with 12 bases between them. Germline V gene data show CDR1 as SQVTM and CDR2 as ANQGSEA.

This clonotype was seen ten or more times. The gene calls are TRBV4-1 and TRBJ2-2; 8 positions match TRBD2. Germline lookup yields CDR1 MGHRA and CDR2 YSYEKL. The CDR3 consists of 15 residues. The V segment lost 0 bases and the J segment 3 bases; nucleotides outside the gene matches: 0. The CDR3 DNA reads as TGCGCCAGCAGCCAAGAAGCGGGAGACACCGGGGAGCTGTTTTTT. Translation gives CASSQEAGDTGELFF.

By frequency in the sample, this clonotype is medium-sized. This chain joins TRBV7-2 and TRBJ2-1, with D perhaps TRBD2 (5 bases). Germline V gives CDR1 SGHTA, CDR2 FQGNSA. The CDR3 extends over 16 amino acids. Trimming shortened V by 5 bases and J by 0 bases, and 14 bases separated the two germline ends. The CDR3 region is CASSPTGKSSYNEQFF. In DNA form, the CDR3 reads TGTGCCAGCAGCCCGACCGGGAAAAGCTCCTACAATGAGCAGTTCTTC.

Here the CDR3 reads CASSPGTTTYEQYF. In DNA, the CDR3 is TGTGCCAGCTCACCCGGGACTACCACCTACGAGCAGTACTTC. The V and J genes are TRBV18 and TRBJ2-7; 7 bases agree with TRBD2. This CDR3 has 14 amino acids. The J segment lost 2 bases and the V segment lost 3 bases, leaving 4 bases of the junction unmatched. Germline V gives CDR1 KGHSH, CDR2 LQKENI.

By its share, this clonotype is medium-sized. As DNA, the CDR3 is TGTGCCAGCTCACCTGGAACAGGGAGCTACAATGAGCAGTTCTTC. Translation gives CASSPGTGSYNEQFF. This rearrangement joins TRBV18 to TRBJ2-1, with TRBD1 as a possible D gene (6 bases). This CDR3 comprises 15 residues. Germline CDR1 KGHSH, CDR2 LQKENI. Deletions cut 3 bases from V and 3 bases from J, with 12 bases between.

This clonotype is classed as medium-sized (0.01 to 0.1%). The V call is TRBV5-6, the J call TRBJ2-2, with D unclear. Between the trimmed V and J ends, which lost 2 bases and 5 bases, there was a span of 7 bases. This CDR3 region has 13 residues. Germline V gene data show CDR1 as SGHDT and CDR2 as YYEEEE. For the CDR3, the DNA is TGTGCCAGCAGCTTCGGCAAAACCGGGGAGCTGTTTTTT. Its translation is CASSFGKTGELFF. The variable domain in full, completed from reference TRBV5-6 and TRBJ2-2, reads DAGVTQSPTHLIKTRGQQVTLRCSPKSGHDTVSWYQQALGQGPQFIFQYYEEEERQRGNFPDRFSGHQFPNYSSELNVNALLLGDSALYLCASSFGKTGELFFGEGSRLTVL.